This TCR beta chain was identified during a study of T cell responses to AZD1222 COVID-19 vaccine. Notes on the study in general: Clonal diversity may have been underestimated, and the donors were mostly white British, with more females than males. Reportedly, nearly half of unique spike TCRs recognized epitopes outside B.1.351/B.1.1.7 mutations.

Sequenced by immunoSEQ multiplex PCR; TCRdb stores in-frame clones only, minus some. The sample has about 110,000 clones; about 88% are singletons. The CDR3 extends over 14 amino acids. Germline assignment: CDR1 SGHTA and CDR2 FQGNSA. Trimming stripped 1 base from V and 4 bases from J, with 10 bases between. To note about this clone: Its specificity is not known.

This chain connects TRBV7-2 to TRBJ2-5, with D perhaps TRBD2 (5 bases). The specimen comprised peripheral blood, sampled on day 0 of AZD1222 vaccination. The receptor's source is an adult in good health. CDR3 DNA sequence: TGTGCCAGCAGCTTAGTTCTGGGGAGAGAGACCCAGTACTTC. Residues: CASSLVLGRETQYF.